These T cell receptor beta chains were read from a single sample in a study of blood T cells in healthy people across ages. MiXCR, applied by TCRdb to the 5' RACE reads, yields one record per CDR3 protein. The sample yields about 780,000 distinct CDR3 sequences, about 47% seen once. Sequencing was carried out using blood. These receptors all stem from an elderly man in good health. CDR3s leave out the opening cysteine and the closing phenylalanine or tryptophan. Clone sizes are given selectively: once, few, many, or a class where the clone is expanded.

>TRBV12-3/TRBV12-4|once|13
ASSPRGGSLRAQY
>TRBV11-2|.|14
ASSSQGRIAYNEQF
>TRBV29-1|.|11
SVKRESFNEQF
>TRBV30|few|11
AWSAGGPYEQY
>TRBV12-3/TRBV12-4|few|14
ASSLALGGRGQPQH
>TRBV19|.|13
ASSIVSGSSNGQF
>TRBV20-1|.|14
SASGGPTSGIETQY
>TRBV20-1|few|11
SASTTWGYEQY
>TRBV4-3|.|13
ASSQAGAVYNEQY
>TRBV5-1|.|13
ASSPPRVNSYEQY
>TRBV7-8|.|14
ASSLGLRTGIVEQY
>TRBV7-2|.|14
ASSLRGGVAGETQY
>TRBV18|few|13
ASSRTGAEQETQY
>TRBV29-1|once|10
STGQTHTEAF
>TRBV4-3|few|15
ASSQQRTSGRADTQY
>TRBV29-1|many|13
SVALAGAGTDTQY
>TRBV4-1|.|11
ASSQDTGNEQY
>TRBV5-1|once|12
ASSPVAGENEQY
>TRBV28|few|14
ASSYTVHSGANVLT
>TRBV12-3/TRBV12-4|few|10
ASSSSRVEQY
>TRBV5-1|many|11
ASSLQGNQPQH
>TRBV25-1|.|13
ASSNLAGVYDEQF
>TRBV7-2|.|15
ASSKSGTGGSCNEQF
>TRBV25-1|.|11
ASSDNFPETQY
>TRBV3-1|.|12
ASSQPAGDNEQY
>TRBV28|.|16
ASSYGTGTLSNNSPLH
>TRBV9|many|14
ASSVTTGGTHYEQY
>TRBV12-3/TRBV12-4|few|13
ASSGTGPAKNIQY
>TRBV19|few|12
ATEDISGYNEQF
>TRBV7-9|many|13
ASLGAQGKSYEQY
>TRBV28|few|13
ASSLTTSGANVLT
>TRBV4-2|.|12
ASSQTGGQETRY
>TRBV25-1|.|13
ASAPSGAAYYEQY
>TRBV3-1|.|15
ASSQGTSGSGANVLT
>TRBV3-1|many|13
ASSRGGGLEETQY
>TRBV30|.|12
AWSVTQGNSPPH
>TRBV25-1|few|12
ASVPPSSYNEQF
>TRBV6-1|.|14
ASSQNPRANFDEQY
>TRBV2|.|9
ASTYGGRQF
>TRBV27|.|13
ASSLEVMSSYEQY
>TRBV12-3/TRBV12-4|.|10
ASSLRGPEAF
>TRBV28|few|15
ASRLVPRQSNTGELF
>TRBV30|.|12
AWTRDTEHSEAF
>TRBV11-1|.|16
ASSSRPPGTSLNNEQF
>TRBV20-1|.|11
SVTTSGTYEQY
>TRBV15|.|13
ATRLQGGSYNEQY
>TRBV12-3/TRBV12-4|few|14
ASDKREGSGANVLT
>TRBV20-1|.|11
SVLSGNGDMQY
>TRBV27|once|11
ASSASGYTEAF
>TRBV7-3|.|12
ASSLSYMTGELF
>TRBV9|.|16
ASSVGGGQSSGANVLT
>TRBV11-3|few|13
ASSLDPVARDEQY
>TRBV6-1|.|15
ASSRRTSGRFTDTQY
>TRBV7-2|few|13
ASSFGLAGWETQY
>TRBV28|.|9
ASRLEREQY